The 18 T cell receptor beta chains listed next were all sequenced from one sample in a study of siplizumab effects on memory and regulatory T cells. TCRdb's table, derived via immunoSEQ multiplex PCR, lists solely in-frame clones and lacks some. The sample has 97,000 or so clones, roughly 92% seen once; the top ten hold 1.1%. Sequencing used CD4+ T cells sorted from blood. These receptors were taken from a human donor in good health.

V and J are TRBV18 and TRBJ2-7; 11 positions match TRBD1. The germline gives CDR1 KGHSH, CDR2 LQKENI. The CDR3 spans 18 residues. Losses at the gene ends were 3 bases for V and 6 bases for J; bases not matched to a gene: 16. The CDR3: CASSPIPFPGQGGREQYF. The DNA of the CDR3 is TGTGCCAGCTCACCTATTCCCTTTCCGGGACAGGGGGGACGCGAGCAGTACTTC. Complete variable domain (other parts from reference TRBV18 and TRBJ2-7): NAGVMQNPRHLVRRRGQEARLRCSPMKGHSHVYWYRQLPEEGLKFMVYLQKENIIDESGMPKERFSAEFPKEGPSILRIQQVVRGDSAAYFCASSPIPFPGQGGREQYFGPGTRLTVT.

The chain has TRBV6-1 and TRBJ1-6; D is ambiguous. V was pared by 2 bases and J by 6 bases, with 11 bases between. The CDR3 is 15 residues long. Germline-derived CDR1 and CDR2 are MNHNS and SASEGT. Here the CDR3 reads CASSELRGSNSPLHF. Here the CDR3 DNA reads TGTGCCAGCAGTGAATTACGGGGTAGTAATTCACCCCTCCACTTT.

J is TRBJ2-2 and V is TRBV5-6; 7 nucleotides line up with TRBD1. This CDR3 has 15 residues. Germline trimming cut 6 bases from V and 1 base from J; bases unmatched to any gene: 6. The germline V gene encodes CDR1 SGHDT and CDR2 YYEEEE. The CDR3 DNA reads TGTGCCAGCACTATGGGACAGTTGAACACCGGGGAGCTGTTTTTT. Translating gives CASTMGQLNTGELFF.

The chain carries TRBV7-3 and TRBJ1-1; TRBD1 matches 11 bases. The V segment lost 0 bases and the J segment 4 bases; nucleotides outside the gene matches: 4. The CDR3 is 16 amino acids. Germline V gene lookup returns CDR1 SGHTA and CDR2 FQGTGA. The CDR3 is CASSLTGTGGSTEAFF. CDR3 DNA: TGTGCCAGCAGCTTAACCGGGACAGGGGGTTCCACTGAAGCTTTCTTT.

The gene calls are TRBV5-8 and TRBJ1-2; 10 nucleotides line up with TRBD1. V gave up 4 bases and J gave up 7 bases; unmatched junction bases: 13. The V gene's germline CDR1 is SGHTS and CDR2 YDEGEE. This CDR3 comprises 16 residues. The CDR3 reads CASSRTGTGVFGGYTF. CDR3 bases: TGTGCCAGCAGCCGAACCGGGACAGGGGTTTTTGGTGGCTACACCTTC.

The chain links TRBV11-1 to TRBJ2-5; unclear D gene. This CDR3 has 15 amino acids. CDR1 is SGHAT, CDR2 FQDESV, per germline (reference sequence). V was pared by 2 bases and J by 1 base, with 11 bases between. The CDR3 DNA reads as TGTGCCAGCAGCTTACAGAAAACTTTCCAAGAGACCCAGTACTTC. Amino acid sequence: CASSLQKTFQETQYF.

Notes on this clone: Because the CDR3 is missing its conserved closing phenylalanine or tryptophan, this is likely a read error. This chain uses TRBV7-9 with TRBJ1-2, with a weak D call TRBD1 (6 bases). Trimming left V 0 bases short and J 6 bases short, with 11 bases between. The CDR3 has 14 residues. CDR1 and CDR2 (germline): SEHNR, FQNEAQ (reference sequence). The DNA for the CDR3 is TGTGCCAGCAGCTTAGCACAGGGTGGAGATGGCTACACCTCC. It specifies CASSLAQGGDGYTS.

The chain carries TRBV29-1 and TRBJ2-1; 11 bases map to TRBD1. Per germline, CDR1 SQVTM and CDR2 ANQGSEA. V trimming: 6 bases; J trimming: 7 bases; junction bases outside the gene matches: 11. The CDR3 is 15 amino acids. The CDR3, as DNA: TGCAGCGTCAACACGGGACAGGGGGGAGAAAATGAGCAGTTCTTC. Translating it yields CSVNTGQGGENEQFF.

In nucleotides, the CDR3 is TGTGCCAGCAGCTCCCGGCCCCGGACAGGGTCTTCATATGGCTACACCTTC. It yields the protein CASSSRPRTGSSYGYTF. The V call is TRBV11-2, the J call TRBJ1-2; 8 nucleotides match TRBD1. CDR1 and CDR2 from the germline V gene are SGHAT and FQNNGV. The ends lost 4 bases at V and 5 bases at J; junction bases unmatched: 15. The CDR3 runs to 17 residues.

The chain couples TRBV15 to TRBJ2-7, with 10 bases that match TRBD2. This CDR3 contains 19 residues. The germline gives CDR1 LNHNV, CDR2 YYDKDF (reference sequence). V trimming: 1 base; J trimming: 1 base; junction bases outside the gene matches: 13. The CDR3 is CATSRAVGRAGGRSYEQYF. CDR3 nucleotides: TGTGCCACCAGCAGAGCGGTGGGTCGAGCGGGGGGGAGATCCTACGAGCAGTACTTC. Together with reference TRBV15 and TRBJ2-7, the CDR3 gives the full variable domain: DAMVIQNPRYQVTQFGKPVTLSCSQTLNHNVMYWYQQKSSQAPKLLFHYYDKDFNNEADTPDNFQSRRPNTSFCFLDIRSPGLGDTAMYLCATSRAVGRAGGRSYEQYFGPGTRLTVT.

The rearrangement uses TRBV5-4 and TRBJ2-5, with 7 nucleotides matching TRBD1. In germline, CDR1 is SGHNT, CDR2 YYREEE (reference sequence). The CDR3 consists of 13 residues. With V trimmed by 4 bases and J by 5 bases, 5 bases remained unmatched. CDR3 loop: CASSKGGWETQYF. The CDR3 DNA sequence: TGTGCCAGCAGCAAAGGGGGCTGGGAGACCCAGTACTTC.

This clone was observed a single time. The chain joins TRBV28 to TRBJ1-5; TRBD1 is a possible D gene (5 bases). Deletions cut 6 bases from V and 3 bases from J, with 12 bases between. This CDR3 has 14 residues. The germline gives CDR1 MDHEN, CDR2 SYDVKM. The CDR3: CASRGQGYNQPQHF. DNA for the CDR3: TGTGCCAGCAGGGGTCAGGGTTACAATCAGCCCCAGCATTTT.

This clone was detected only a few times. The CDR3 DNA reads as TGTGCCAGCAGCGGGAGAAACAGGGGTGGTGGCGAGCAGTACTTC. This sequence encodes CASSGRNRGGGEQYF. The chain joins TRBV5-4 to TRBJ2-7, with TRBD1 matching over 7 bases. Per the germline V gene, CDR1 is SGHNT and CDR2 is YYREEE (reference sequence). V lost 4 bases, J lost 6 bases, and 13 bases stayed unmatched. The length of the CDR3 is 15 residues.

The chain is built from TRBV11-2 and TRBJ1-1, with no clear D. The CDR3 is made up of 13 amino acids. CDR1 is SGHAT, CDR2 FQNNGV, per germline. The ends were cut back, 5 bases at V and 2 bases at J, with 9 bases in the middle. CDR3 nucleotide sequence: TGTGCCAGCAGCCCACGGGGTAACACTGAAGCTTTCTTT. Its translation: CASSPRGNTEAFF.

This sequence joins TRBV6-1 and TRBJ2-1; unclear D gene. The CDR3 spans 13 residues. V shed 5 bases and J shed 7 bases, with 12 bases lying between them. CDR1 is MNHNS, CDR2 SASEGT, per germline. In DNA, the CDR3 is TGTGCCAGCAGTCCTCAGACTGGGAATGAGCAGTTCTTC. Translation gives CASSPQTGNEQFF.

V is TRBV28 and J is TRBJ2-2; either TRBD1 or TRBD2 may supply D (6 bases each). Germline V gene sequence: CDR1 MDHEN, CDR2 SYDVKM. V was pared by 3 bases and J by 4 bases, with 12 bases between. The CDR3 consists of 15 residues. CDR3 sequence: CASSFDGGRTGELFF. The CDR3 bases are TGTGCCAGCAGTTTCGATGGGGGGCGCACCGGGGAGCTGTTTTTT.

The rearrangement links TRBV6-6 to TRBJ2-7; 8 nucleotides line up with TRBD1. Germline CDR1 reads MNHNY; CDR2 reads SVGAGI (reference sequence). Trimming removed 6 bases from V and 3 bases from J; junction bases left unmatched: 7. This CDR3 is built from 14 residues. In DNA form, the CDR3 reads TGTGCCAGCAGCCCCCAGGGGGCCAGCTACGAGCAGTACTTC. The encoded protein is CASSPQGASYEQYF.

Here the CDR3 DNA reads TGTGCCAGCAGTACAACTCAGGGTATCGGGGAGCTGTTTTTT. It translates to CASSTTQGIGELFF. The rearrangement uses TRBV6-1 and TRBJ2-2; a weak D match, TRBD1 (5 bases). Between the trimmed V and J ends, which lost 5 bases and 7 bases, there was a span of 14 bases. Germline lookup yields CDR1 MNHNS and CDR2 SASEGT. The CDR3 consists of 14 residues.